This T cell receptor beta chain appears in the sequencing data of a study of Ad26.COV2.S vaccination and SARS-CoV-2 variants. Study outcomes and limitations: Post-vaccination breadth of spike-specific CD8+ and CD4+ T cell responses was reportedly substantial. Comparable non-spike TCR breadth was observed in vaccine and placebo recipients. Recipients given vaccine exceeded placebo recipients in spike-specific TCR breadth.

Notes on this clone: Its specificity is not known.

TCRdb's copy holds only in-frame clones and misses some; the assay was immunoSEQ multiplex PCR. Of under 500,000 clones listed, roughly 90% are singletons. Noted treatment: some 20 received Ad26.COV2.S at low or high dose, single or two shots; several received placebo; per-sample allocation not given. Sampling was performed 63 days after the first vaccine or placebo injection. An Ad26 vector was used to express Wuhan-strain SARS-CoV-2 spike as the vaccine. This sequence originates from a person aged 18-60 years who received the Ad26.COV2.S COVID-19 vaccine or a placebo. This specimen was peripheral blood, taken in a trial of Ad26.COV2.S vaccine versus placebo.

CDR3 sequence (DNA): TGTGCCAGCAGTTACTCGTCTACACACTCTGGAAACACCATATATTTT. This encodes CASSYSSTHSGNTIYF. V gene TRBV6-5 combines with J gene TRBJ1-3; D is uncertain. In germline, CDR1 is MNHEY, CDR2 SVGAGI. V was cut by 0 bases and J by 0 bases, with 9 bases left in between. The CDR3 consists of 16 residues.